This TCR beta chain was retrieved from a study of regulatory T cells in long-lasting Graves disease (dated by TCRdb to the early 2020s). Regarding the complete study: Antithyroid drugs had been taken for less than 3 months by newly diagnosed Graves' disease patients. Patients with persistent Graves' disease were compared with patients with newly diagnosed Graves' disease using TCR sequencing and RNA sequencing of peripheral blood. The study was conducted in China and was registered as a clinical trial. A total of some 33 samples were covered by TCR sequencing, comprising some 13 persistent and approximately 20 newly diagnosed Graves' disease patients.

Results the study describes overall, beyond this receptor: Sequencing and analysis were limited to the TCR beta chain. Only peripheral blood was studied, because thyroid tissue, the primary lesion, was inaccessible. As a limitation, the authors acknowledged that the small sample size may reduce accuracy. Patients with persistent disease shared more public clonotypes (around 2,500) than newly diagnosed patients did (about 1,000). Persistent Graves' disease patients showed lower TCR Shannon entropy and fewer highly expanded clones than newly diagnosed patients, suggesting clonal expansion. TRBV28, TRBJ1-2 and TRBJ2-5 were preferentially used in persistent disease, while TRBV20-1 and TRBJ2-1 were favored in newly diagnosed disease.

This clonotype turned up a few times. This clone's antigen is unknown. Qualities for individual bases were not recorded, and no much larger clone is one base off. V was cut back by 3 bases and J by 5 bases, leaving a gap of 13 bases between them. The germline V gene encodes CDR1 WNHNN and CDR2 SYGVQD (reference sequence). Including cysteine and phenylalanine, the CDR3 has 14 amino acids. This entry keeps only the CDR3 DNA: 42 bases, framed from base 1. What this sample's time point label stands for: newly diagnosed GD, antithyroid drugs for less than 3 months. For both TCR sequencing and RNA sequencing, RNA was extracted from PBMCs in TRIzol. Graves' disease was diagnosed according to American Thyroid Association guidelines. The patients came from an endocrinology department in Xi'an, China. From each patient, approximately 10 milliliters of peripheral blood was collected into an EDTA anticoagulant tube. Ficoll Paque Plus density gradient separation was used to isolate PBMCs, and no further T cell sorting was done. An Agilent 2100 Bioanalyzer and agarose gel were used to check RNA quality, and a NanoDrop 2000 was used to measure RNA concentration.

The protocol used for the library was multiplex PCR. Sequenced on an Illumina HiSeq 4000. CDR3 regions were amplified by Arm-PCR with iRepertoire HTBI primers to construct TCR beta libraries. Before sequencing, the PCR products went through gel purification. In the paper's pipeline: Across samples, fewer than 70 TRBV and over 11 TRBJ segments were identified and used for gene usage analysis of CDR3 amino acid clonotypes. Filtered high-quality paired reads were merged into contigs using COPE and FqMerger. BLAST was used to align contigs to the IMGT TRBV, TRBD and TRBJ reference genes, and CDR3 was defined following IMGT. Clonotypes above 0.1% frequency were classified as highly expanded clones. Repertoire diversity was measured by Shannon entropy, and V-J evenness by the Gini coefficient. Public clonotypes were defined as clonotypes shared by more than one individual. TCRdb reprocessing: public reads trimmed at Q25 with fastp, clones called with MiXCR, in-frame beta chains kept. Entries that share a CDR3 protein sequence are merged under the most common genes and DNA. V and J calls and clone size were set by TCRdb, not the authors. Here the sample has approximately 400,000 distinct CDR3 sequences; around 16% occur a single time. The ten biggest clones cover 22% of the sample.

This clonotype was obtained from a female donor with Graves disease. Sequenced here: peripheral blood mononuclear cells (PBMCs), sampled at new diagnosis, from a patient treated with antithyroid drugs. The sequence links TRBV10-1 to TRBJ2-5; the D gene is unclear. The nucleotide sequence reads TGCGCCAGCAGTGACGAGAAGGGAATGGAGACCCAGTACTTC. This translates into CASSDEKGMETQYF.